This paragraph reports one TCR beta chain. This sample stems from a study of monozygotic twins with inflammatory bowel disease. TCRdb reprocessed the 5' RACE reads and reports one entry per CDR3 protein, with no DNA. The table lists about 110,000 distinct CDR3 sequences. Sample: blood. The receptor comes from a human donor with ulcerative colitis or Crohn's disease, or a healthy co-twin of an affected twin (not recorded which).

CDR3: CASSLAGRGITEAFF. The chain carries TRBV7-9 and TRBJ1-1; TCRdb gives TRBD1 as the D gene, but with no DNA this cannot be confirmed. The CDR3 contains 15 residues. The germline gives CDR1 SEHNR, CDR2 FQNEAQ (reference sequence). Full variable domain (remainder filled in from reference TRBV7-9 and TRBJ1-1): DTGVSQNPRHKITKRGQNVTFRCDPISEHNRLYWYRQTLGQGPEFLTYFQNEAQLEKSRLLSDRFSAERPKGSFSTLEIQRTEQGDSAMYLCASSLAGRGITEAFFGQGTRLTVV.